Listed here are 3 T cell receptor beta chains from one sample, sequenced in a study of shared clonotypes between healthy human individuals. TCRdb's table, derived via immunoSEQ multiplex PCR, lists solely in-frame clones and lacks some. The repertoire consists of roughly 330,000 clones, with around 72% occurring once and the leading ten covering under 13%. The sample consisted of memory CD4+ T cells sorted from blood. Subset denoted: CD45RA-negative fraction. Receptors were obtained from a man between 25 and 39 years old in good health.

This clone appeared a single time. V usage is TRBV11-3 and J usage is TRBJ2-4, with D possibly TRBD1 on 6 matching bases. This CDR3 comprises 14 residues. Germline assignment: CDR1 SGHNT and CDR2 YENEEA. V gave up 5 bases and J gave up 7 bases, with 15 bases separating them. The CDR3 sequence: CASSPNRAMNIQYF. CDR3 DNA: TGTGCCAGCAGCCCAAACAGGGCCATGAACATTCAGTACTTC.

This CDR3 reads CATSPLSLDTQYF. CDR3 in DNA: TGTGCCACCAGCCCCCTGTCCCTAGATACGCAGTATTTT. This chain connects TRBV15 to TRBJ2-3; D remains ambiguous. With 5 bases removed from V and 5 bases from J, the gap between germline ends came to 11 bases. Germline CDR1 reads LNHNV; CDR2 reads YYDKDF (reference sequence). This CDR3 comprises 13 residues.

V is TRBV14 and J is TRBJ2-5; the D gene is possibly TRBD2 (5 bases). Germline CDR1 SGHDN, CDR2 FVKESK. The CDR3 covers 14 residues. Trimming cost V 2 bases and J 3 bases, with 10 bases left between them. The CDR3 DNA is TGTGCCAGCAGCCAAATAGGAGGTGAAGAGACCCAGTACTTC. Its protein is CASSQIGGEETQYF.